This T cell receptor beta chain comes out of a study of response to subunit inactivated influenza vaccine. Concerning this clonotype: The antigen remains undetermined.

TCRdb called the RT-PCR reads again in MiXCR, with one record for every CDR3 protein. The sample shows about 310,000 distinct CDR3 sequences, 21% of them seen only once. Study observations and caveats: Authors suggested each seasonal influenza vaccination recruits few new T cells.

This receptor was identified in a man aged 50 to 69 who received an inactivated influenza vaccine. Material: PBMCs from blood, obtained approximately 22 months after vaccination.

The CDR3 region has the DNA TGCGCCAGCAGCCAAGAGGGACAGGGGGCGTGGGGCTACACCTTC. Translating gives CASSQEGQGAWGYTF. V and J are TRBV4-3 and TRBJ1-2; 12 nucleotides match TRBD1. V was pared by 0 bases and J by 8 bases, with 4 bases of the junction left unmatched. The CDR3 loop spans 15 amino acids. CDR1 LGHNA and CDR2 YSLEER come from the germline V gene.